The T cell receptor beta chain described here comes from a study of vaccination and CD4 T cells after COVID-19. Cultured CD4+ T cells had their DNA profiled by the Oncomine TCR Beta short-read assay. TCRdb processed the PCR reads anew with MiXCR; each CDR3 protein has one entry. This table holds 15,000 to 20,000 distinct CDR3 sequences, approximately 49% found once. This CDR3 spans 11 amino acids. Germline lookup yields CDR1 LNHDA and CDR2 SQIVND (reference sequence). V gave up 6 bases and J gave up 11 bases, with 11 bases separating them. Treatment described: roughly 10-day PBMC culture with coronavirus spike peptide pools or control peptides (ViraFEST assay). On this clonotype itself: Its target is not known.

The chain joins TRBV19 to TRBJ1-5; tentative D call: TRBD1 (5 bases). The origin of this receptor is a human donor who had recovered from COVID-19. The sample comprised CD4+ T cells from blood, cultured in vitro. CDR3 protein: CASRSAGAQHF. The CDR3 DNA is TGTGCCAGTAGAAGCGCGGGGGCCCAGCATTTT.